A single sample gave rise to the 17 T cell receptor beta chains below, sequenced in a study of CD8 T cells in ankylosing spondylitis. TCRdb reprocessed the 5' RACE reads with MiXCR, giving one entry per CDR3 protein. The data show 250,000 to 300,000 distinct CDR3 sequences, 15% to 20% seen once. Sequencing was carried out using blood, either unsorted or a sorted T cell fraction (not recorded which). These receptors were collected from a male donor with ankylosing spondylitis or in good health (not recorded which).

CDR3 DNA: TGTGCCAGCAGTCGGGGGGCGTTTAATGAAAAACTGTTTTTT. This sequence encodes CASSRGAFNEKLFF. This chain uses TRBV11-2 with TRBJ1-4; D might be TRBD1 (6 bases). There are 14 residues in the CDR3. Per germline, CDR1 SGHAT and CDR2 FQNNGV. V was shortened by 6 bases and J by 4 bases, with 12 bases between the two germline ends.

V gene TRBV7-7 combines with J gene TRBJ2-1; 10 nucleotides line up with TRBD2. The ends lost 2 bases at V and 7 bases at J; junction bases unmatched: 17. Per the germline V gene, CDR1 is SSHAT and CDR2 is FNYEAQ (reference sequence). CDR3 length: 19 amino acids. The CDR3 protein is CASSLFGGVEEREGNEQFF. The CDR3 DNA reads TGTGCCAGCAGCTTATTCGGGGGGGTCGAGGAGCGGGAGGGAAATGAGCAGTTCTTC.

The genes are TRBV6-2 or TRBV6-3 and TRBJ2-7; D is ambiguous. Germline CDR1 MNHEY, CDR2 SVGEGT. The CDR3 length is 16 residues. Deletions cut 4 bases from V and 2 bases from J, with 18 bases between. The CDR3 loop reads CASSSQTNYYTYEQYV. The DNA for the CDR3 is TGTGCCAGCAGTTCCCAGACAAACTATTATACCTACGAGCAGTACGTC.

Many counts were recorded for this clonotype. This chain links TRBV27 with TRBJ2-1; D gene unclear. Germline assignment: CDR1 MNHEY and CDR2 SMNVEV (reference sequence). V lost 6 bases, J lost 6 bases, and 15 bases lay in between. This CDR3 has 14 residues. In nucleotides, the CDR3 is TGTGCCAGCAGCAGAAAAATTAGTCCCAATGAGCAGTTCTTC. It is translated as CASSRKISPNEQFF.

The V and J genes are TRBV18 and TRBJ2-2; D is possibly TRBD2 (5 bases). This CDR3 is 16 amino acids long. CDR1 KGHSH and CDR2 LQKENI come from the germline V gene. Trimming stripped 6 bases from V and 1 base from J, with 15 bases between. CDR3 in amino acids: CASSLKAGVNTGELFF. Here the CDR3 DNA reads TGTGCCAGCTCCCTTAAGGCCGGGGTGAACACCGGGGAGCTGTTTTTT.

This clonotype was picked up a small number of times. The rearrangement links TRBV15 to TRBJ2-1; 13 positions match TRBD2. The CDR3 is made up of 17 amino acids. Germline loops: CDR1 LNHNV, CDR2 YYDKDF (reference sequence). V lost 1 base to trimming and J lost 7 bases; unmatched junction nucleotides: 7. The chain's CDR3 is CATSRGPTSGRFNEQFF. CDR3 sequence (DNA): TGTGCCACCAGCAGAGGCCCGACTAGCGGGAGGTTTAATGAGCAGTTCTTC.

At least ten counts were recorded for this clonotype. CDR3 loop: CASSPRTDGGELFF. The CDR3 DNA sequence: TGTGCCAGCAGCCCCCGCACTGACGGCGGGGAGCTGTTTTTT. The chain links TRBV9 to TRBJ2-2; D remains ambiguous. V lost 4 bases, J lost 7 bases, and 14 bases lay in between. CDR3 size: 14 residues. Per the germline V gene, CDR1 is SGDLS and CDR2 is YYNGEE.

The chain is built from TRBV28 and TRBJ2-4, with 9 bases lining up with TRBD2. V lost 6 bases to trimming and J lost 1 base; unmatched junction nucleotides: 4. Germline loops: CDR1 MDHEN, CDR2 SYDVKM. The CDR3 consists of 15 residues. The CDR3 spells CASSHLAGAKNIQYF. The DNA of the CDR3 is TGTGCCAGCAGCCATCTAGCGGGGGCCAAAAACATTCAGTACTTC.

This clonotype was seen ten or more times. The rearrangement uses TRBV9 and TRBJ2-2; 11 nucleotides match TRBD2. Per the germline V gene, CDR1 is SGDLS and CDR2 is YYNGEE. V lost 3 bases and J lost 0; bases outside the gene matches: 16. The CDR3 spans 21 residues. The chain's CDR3 is CASSDQTGLTSGKTNTGELFF. The CDR3 nucleotides read TGTGCCAGCAGCGATCAGACCGGGTTGACTAGCGGGAAGACGAACACCGGGGAGCTGTTTTTT.

This clonotype occurred a few times. The rearrangement uses TRBV4-1 and TRBJ2-7; 8 bases are a match to TRBD2. The CDR3 is 14 amino acids. V lost 0 bases and J lost 7; bases outside the gene matches: 5. Germline V gene lookup returns CDR1 MGHRA and CDR2 YSYEKL. CDR3 residues: CASSQDPVAGEQYV. The CDR3 DNA is TGCGCCAGCAGCCAAGACCCAGTAGCGGGGGAGCAGTACGTC.

This clonotype came up a few times. The chain joins TRBV2 to TRBJ2-4; no clear D. This CDR3 is 16 amino acids long. Deletions cut 6 bases from V and 1 base from J, with 16 bases between. CDR1 and CDR2 from the germline V gene are SNHLY and FYNNEI. The CDR3: CASREISGGAKNIQYF. The CDR3 region has the DNA TGTGCCAGCAGAGAAATCAGTGGTGGCGCCAAAAACATTCAGTACTTC. Full variable domain (missing parts from reference TRBV2 and TRBJ2-4): EPEVTQTPSHQVTQMGQEVILRCVPISNHLYFYWYRQILGQKVEFLVSFYNNEISEKSEIFDDQFSVERPDGSNFTLKIRSTKLEDSAMYFCASREISGGAKNIQYFGAGTRLSVL.

By sample share, this clonotype is medium-sized. The chain employs TRBV24-1 and TRBJ1-4; D unresolved. Germline CDR1 KGHDR, CDR2 SFDVKD. The CDR3 runs to 13 residues. V was shortened by 4 bases and J by 10 bases, with 12 bases between the two germline ends. Here the CDR3 DNA reads TGTGCCACCAGTGAGCAACTCAGTGGAAAACTGTTTTTT. This sequence encodes CATSEQLSGKLFF.

The table lists this clonotype with many counts. The CDR3 nucleotides are TGTGCCAGCAGTACATTTTCCGGTGGACAGAGAATCAACACTGAAGCTTTCTTT. Translated, it gives CASSTFSGGQRINTEAFF. The gene calls are TRBV28 and TRBJ1-1; D possibly corresponds to TRBD1 (6 bases). The CDR3 totals 18 residues. Trimming left V 5 bases short and J 2 bases short, with 24 bases between. Germline lookup yields CDR1 MDHEN and CDR2 SYDVKM.

The CDR3: CASRRWAGDTDTQYF. CDR3 bases: TGTGCCAGCCGCAGGTGGGCAGGGGACACAGATACGCAGTATTTT. The V call is TRBV28, the J call TRBJ2-3, with D possibly TRBD1 on 6 matching bases. Germline V gives CDR1 MDHEN, CDR2 SYDVKM. The CDR3 loop spans 15 amino acids. V was cut by 8 bases and J by 2 bases, with 17 bases left in between.

About this clonotype itself: The junction departs from the called germline gene at one end, perhaps through a read error. This rearrangement joins TRBV20-1 to TRBJ2-5; weak D call: TRBD2 (6 bases). This CDR3 is built from 15 residues. CDR1 is DFQATT and CDR2 is SNEGSKA in the germline V gene (reference sequence). The CDR3 DNA reads TGCAGTGCTAGATCGCGGGGTCAACCTTTAGAGTCCCAGTACTTC. It codes for CSARSRGQPLESQYF.

This sequence joins TRBV6-1 and TRBJ1-2; D is unclear. Germline CDR1 is MNHNS and CDR2 is SASEGT. The CDR3 runs 13 residues. V was shortened by 7 bases and J by 2 bases, with 11 bases between the two germline ends. The CDR3 DNA sequence: TGTGCCAGCACCCAAGCGGAAAACTATGGCTACACCTTC. It specifies CASTQAENYGYTF.

This clonotype appeared many times. The chain employs TRBV3-1 and TRBJ2-1; 11 nucleotides match TRBD1. This CDR3 is 16 amino acids long. Germline V gives CDR1 LGHDT, CDR2 YNNKEL (reference sequence). The V gene end was trimmed by 4 bases and the J gene end by 8 bases; junction bases not matched to a gene: 10. CDR3 DNA sequence: TGTGCCAGCAGCCCACCCCGGGACAGGGGGTCGGATGAGCAGTTCTTC. This translates into CASSPPRDRGSDEQFF.